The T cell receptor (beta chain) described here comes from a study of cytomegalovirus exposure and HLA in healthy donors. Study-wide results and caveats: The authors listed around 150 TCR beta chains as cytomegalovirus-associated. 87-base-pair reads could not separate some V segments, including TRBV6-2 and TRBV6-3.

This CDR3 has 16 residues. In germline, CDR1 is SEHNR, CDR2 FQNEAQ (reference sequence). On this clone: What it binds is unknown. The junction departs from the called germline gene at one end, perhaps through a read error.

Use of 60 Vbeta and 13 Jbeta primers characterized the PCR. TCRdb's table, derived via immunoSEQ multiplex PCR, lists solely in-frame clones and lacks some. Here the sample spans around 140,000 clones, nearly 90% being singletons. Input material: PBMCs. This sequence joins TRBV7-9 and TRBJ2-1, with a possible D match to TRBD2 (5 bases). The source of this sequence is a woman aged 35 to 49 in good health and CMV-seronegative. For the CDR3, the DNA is TGTTCCAGCAGCTACCGAGCGGAATCCTCCTACAATGAGCAGTTCTTC. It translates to CSSSYRAESSYNEQFF.